A selection of T cell receptor beta chains follows, all from one sample in a study of T cell repertoires in cytomegalovirus infection. TCRdb independently ran MiXCR on the reads; one entry per CDR3 protein. In the table there are 250,000 to 350,000 distinct CDR3 sequences, roughly 25% of which are singletons. Source material: PBMCs. The source is a human donor in good health (CMV status not recorded). Some clones in this sample may be carry-over from other donors' samples. CDR3s include the opening cysteine and the closing phenylalanine or tryptophan. Each record gives: CDR3 DNA, CDR3 protein, J gene, V gene, D gene, clone size. The D gene is left open where the match is weak. The listing skips clone size in some rows; elsewhere it reads once, few, many or a size class.

CDR3nt: TGCAGTGCCCCCAGCGTTCACACAGATACGCAGTATTTT
CDR3aa: CSAPSVHTDTQYF
j_gene: TRBJ2-3
v_gene: TRBV20-1
d_gene: -
abundance: -

CDR3nt: TGTGCCAGCTCACCAGGGGGGACTGGAAACACCATATATTTT
CDR3aa: CASSPGGTGNTIYF
j_gene: TRBJ1-3
v_gene: TRBV18
d_gene: -
abundance: few

CDR3nt: TGTGCCAGCAGCAAGGACAGGGTCACTGAAGCTTTCTTT
CDR3aa: CASSKDRVTEAFF
j_gene: TRBJ1-1
v_gene: TRBV7-2
d_gene: TRBD1
abundance: few

CDR3nt: TGTGCCAGCACCTTTTACAACCCGGCTTACAGGGGAGGATACGAGACCCAGTACTTC
CDR3aa: CASTFYNPAYRGGYETQYF
j_gene: TRBJ2-5
v_gene: TRBV28
d_gene: -
abundance: few

CDR3nt: TGTGCCAGCAGCTTAACGTTGGCTCATCAGTTCTTC
CDR3aa: CASSLTLAHQFF
j_gene: TRBJ2-1
v_gene: TRBV7-2
d_gene: -
abundance: few

CDR3nt: TGTGCCAGCAGCTTGAGTTGGGCTAGCGGATACCAAGAGACCCAGTACTTC
CDR3aa: CASSLSWASGYQETQYF
j_gene: TRBJ2-5
v_gene: TRBV7-2
d_gene: TRBD2
abundance: many

CDR3nt: TGTGCCACCCGCCGGGGACAGGGTTCCTACGAGCAGTACTTC
CDR3aa: CATRRGQGSYEQYF
j_gene: TRBJ2-7
v_gene: TRBV28
d_gene: TRBD1
abundance: -

CDR3nt: TGTGCCAGCAAGGGACAGCACTATGGCTACACCTTC
CDR3aa: CASKGQHYGYTF
j_gene: TRBJ1-2
v_gene: TRBV28
d_gene: TRBD1
abundance: -

CDR3nt: TGTGTCAGCGGGCAAGGAGAGACCCAGTACTTC
CDR3aa: CVSGQGETQYF
j_gene: TRBJ2-5
v_gene: TRBV7-2
d_gene: -
abundance: -

CDR3nt: TGTGCCAGCAACAGGGGTGAACAGCCCCAGCATTTT
CDR3aa: CASNRGEQPQHF
j_gene: TRBJ1-5
v_gene: TRBV28
d_gene: TRBD1
abundance: once

CDR3nt: TGTGCCAGCAGCCCCCGCGGACAGGGCGATGAGCAGTTCTTC
CDR3aa: CASSPRGQGDEQFF
j_gene: TRBJ2-1
v_gene: TRBV7-8
d_gene: TRBD1
abundance: few

CDR3nt: TGTGCCAGCAGCCCCTCAGACGGATCCACTGAAGCTTTCTTT
CDR3aa: CASSPSDGSTEAFF
j_gene: TRBJ1-1
v_gene: TRBV3-1
d_gene: -
abundance: few

CDR3nt: TGTGCCAGCAGCCCCGGACTAGCGGGGGGTCGGAAAGATACGCAGTATTTT
CDR3aa: CASSPGLAGGRKDTQYF
j_gene: TRBJ2-3
v_gene: TRBV7-2
d_gene: TRBD2
abundance: many

CDR3nt: TGTGCCACCGCACTTAGGAGATCCGAAAAACTGTTTTTT
CDR3aa: CATALRRSEKLFF
j_gene: TRBJ1-4
v_gene: TRBV10-3
d_gene: -
abundance: -

CDR3nt: TGTGCCAGTAGATCCGGGACAGGCCTCCTCTCTGGGGCCAACGTCCTGACTTTC
CDR3aa: CASRSGTGLLSGANVLTF
j_gene: TRBJ2-6
v_gene: TRBV19
d_gene: TRBD1
abundance: -

CDR3nt: TGTGCCAGCACCTCTGCCGCGGGGATCCTCGGTGGAAACACCATATATTTT
CDR3aa: CASTSAAGILGGNTIYF
j_gene: TRBJ1-3
v_gene: TRBV6-2/TRBV6-3
d_gene: -
abundance: -

CDR3nt: TGTGCCAGCTCACAGGGGGCCAAAAGCAATCAGCCCCAGCATTTT
CDR3aa: CASSQGAKSNQPQHF
j_gene: TRBJ1-5
v_gene: TRBV18
d_gene: TRBD1
abundance: -

CDR3nt: TGCGCCAGCAGCCCCACCTCGGGGGGACACACCGGGGAGCTGTTTTTT
CDR3aa: CASSPTSGGHTGELFF
j_gene: TRBJ2-2
v_gene: TRBV5-1
d_gene: TRBD2
abundance: many

CDR3nt: TGTGCCAGCAGCTTAGAAGACAGAGTCCCTGAAGCTTTCTTT
CDR3aa: CASSLEDRVPEAFF
j_gene: TRBJ1-1
v_gene: TRBV11-3
d_gene: -
abundance: -

CDR3nt: TGTGCCAGCAGCTTCACAGGGGCCCAGGACGAGCAGTACTTC
CDR3aa: CASSFTGAQDEQYF
j_gene: TRBJ2-7
v_gene: TRBV7-9
d_gene: TRBD1
abundance: -

CDR3nt: TGTGCCAGCAGTTTAAACCAGGATGAAAAACTGTTTTTT
CDR3aa: CASSLNQDEKLFF
j_gene: TRBJ1-4
v_gene: TRBV12-3/TRBV12-4
d_gene: -
abundance: many

CDR3nt: TGTGCCAGCAGCTTAGGAGTTGGGGCGGTCACCGGGGAGCTGTTTTTT
CDR3aa: CASSLGVGAVTGELFF
j_gene: TRBJ2-2
v_gene: TRBV11-2
d_gene: -
abundance: -

CDR3nt: TGTGCCAGCAGTCTCCCCGGGACTGGGCAACAACAGCAGTACTTC
CDR3aa: CASSLPGTGQQQQYF
j_gene: TRBJ2-7
v_gene: TRBV28
d_gene: -
abundance: -

CDR3nt: TGTGCCAGCAGCTCATGGGACCCCGGCAATGAGCAGTTCTTC
CDR3aa: CASSSWDPGNEQFF
j_gene: TRBJ2-1
v_gene: TRBV7-9
d_gene: -
abundance: -

CDR3nt: TGTGCCAGCAGTTTCACAGGAGAGGTAAACTATGGCTACACCTTC
CDR3aa: CASSFTGEVNYGYTF
j_gene: TRBJ1-2
v_gene: TRBV12-3/TRBV12-4
d_gene: -
abundance: -

CDR3nt: TGTGCCAGCAGCTTAGGACAGGGTCGCTACAATGAGCAGTTCTTC
CDR3aa: CASSLGQGRYNEQFF
j_gene: TRBJ2-1
v_gene: TRBV7-2
d_gene: TRBD1
abundance: many

CDR3nt: TGCGCCAGCAGCGTGGGGTTTAATGAAAAACTGTTTTTT
CDR3aa: CASSVGFNEKLFF
j_gene: TRBJ1-4
v_gene: TRBV4-1
d_gene: -
abundance: -

CDR3nt: TGTGCCAGCAGCTCCGGGACAGGGGAGGGTGAAGCTTTCTTT
CDR3aa: CASSSGTGEGEAFF
j_gene: TRBJ1-1
v_gene: TRBV7-3
d_gene: TRBD1
abundance: few

CDR3nt: TGTGCCAGCAGTTCCCGACTAGCGGGAGGGGTATACGAGCAGTACTTC
CDR3aa: CASSSRLAGGVYEQYF
j_gene: TRBJ2-7
v_gene: TRBV28
d_gene: TRBD2
abundance: -

CDR3nt: TGTGCCAGCAGCTTTCGGGGGACAGGTTTTTACGAGCAGTACTTC
CDR3aa: CASSFRGTGFYEQYF
j_gene: TRBJ2-7
v_gene: TRBV5-6
d_gene: TRBD1
abundance: few

CDR3nt: TGTGCCAGCAGCGCCAGACAGGGCACCGGGGAGCTGTTTTTT
CDR3aa: CASSARQGTGELFF
j_gene: TRBJ2-2
v_gene: TRBV7-9
d_gene: TRBD1
abundance: -

CDR3nt: TGTGCCAGCAGCTTAGATATGGCGGTGGGGAACACTGAAGCTTTCTTT
CDR3aa: CASSLDMAVGNTEAFF
j_gene: TRBJ1-1
v_gene: TRBV7-2
d_gene: -
abundance: -

CDR3nt: TGCGCCAGCAGCAGTATAGACAGGGCCCCTAATGAAAAACTGTTTTTT
CDR3aa: CASSSIDRAPNEKLFF
j_gene: TRBJ1-4
v_gene: TRBV5-1
d_gene: TRBD1
abundance: few

CDR3nt: TGCAGCGTTGAAGACCCACTAGGGATCTCCTACAATGAGCAGTTCTTC
CDR3aa: CSVEDPLGISYNEQFF
j_gene: TRBJ2-1
v_gene: TRBV29-1
d_gene: -
abundance: few

CDR3nt: TGTGCCAGCAGTCCCGGGACAGAGTACGAGCAGTACTTC
CDR3aa: CASSPGTEYEQYF
j_gene: TRBJ2-7
v_gene: TRBV11-2
d_gene: TRBD1
abundance: -

CDR3nt: TGCAGCGGTTTAGCGGGAGGCCGATGGGAGCAGTTCTTC
CDR3aa: CSGLAGGRWEQFF
j_gene: TRBJ2-1
v_gene: TRBV29-1
d_gene: TRBD2
abundance: many

CDR3nt: TGCGCCAGCAGCCAAGATCTGGGGATTTGGTATGGCTACACCTTC
CDR3aa: CASSQDLGIWYGYTF
j_gene: TRBJ1-2
v_gene: TRBV4-3
d_gene: -
abundance: few

CDR3nt: TGTGCCAGCAGCTTGACAAACCAGGCGCCCCAGCATTTT
CDR3aa: CASSLTNQAPQHF
j_gene: TRBJ1-5
v_gene: TRBV7-6
d_gene: -
abundance: many

CDR3nt: TGTGCCACCAGCAAACCGGGACAGGCCATTGCAACTAATGAAAAACTGTTTTTT
CDR3aa: CATSKPGQAIATNEKLFF
j_gene: TRBJ1-4
v_gene: TRBV15
d_gene: TRBD1
abundance: -

CDR3nt: TGTGCCAGCAGGATTAACCAGGGAGTTGATACGCAGTATTTT
CDR3aa: CASRINQGVDTQYF
j_gene: TRBJ2-3
v_gene: TRBV6-1
d_gene: -
abundance: many

CDR3nt: TGTGCCAGCAGCGCAGGGGGCGAGCAGTACTTC
CDR3aa: CASSAGGEQYF
j_gene: TRBJ2-7
v_gene: TRBV7-3
d_gene: TRBD1
abundance: few